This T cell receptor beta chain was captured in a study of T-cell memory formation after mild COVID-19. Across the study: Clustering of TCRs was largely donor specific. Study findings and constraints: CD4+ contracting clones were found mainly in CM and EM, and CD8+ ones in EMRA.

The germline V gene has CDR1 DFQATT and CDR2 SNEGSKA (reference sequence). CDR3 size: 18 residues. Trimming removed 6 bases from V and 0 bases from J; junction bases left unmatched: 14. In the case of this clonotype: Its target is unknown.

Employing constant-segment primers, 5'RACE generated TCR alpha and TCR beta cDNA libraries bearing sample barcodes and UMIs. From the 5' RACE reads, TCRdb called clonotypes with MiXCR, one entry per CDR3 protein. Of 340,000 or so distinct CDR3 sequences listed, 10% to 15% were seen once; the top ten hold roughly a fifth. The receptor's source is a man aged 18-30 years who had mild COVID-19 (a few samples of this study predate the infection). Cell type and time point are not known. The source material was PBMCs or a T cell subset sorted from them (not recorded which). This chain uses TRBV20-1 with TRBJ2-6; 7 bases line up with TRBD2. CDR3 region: CSANAGVRGTSGANVLTF. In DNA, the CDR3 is TGCAGTGCCAACGCGGGGGTCCGGGGGACCTCTGGGGCCAACGTCCTGACTTTC.